One sample yielded the 19 T cell receptor beta chains listed below, sequenced in a study of blood T cell repertoires in COVID-19. Produced via immunoSEQ multiplex PCR; TCRdb's table is partial and in-frame only. The sample has 400,000 or so clones; roughly 86% are singletons. The source material was PBMCs or T cells enriched from blood (not recorded which). The receptors stem from a middle-aged woman with acute COVID-19.

The gene calls are TRBV20-1 and TRBJ2-5; TRBD1 matches at 9 bases. CDR1 and CDR2 from the germline V gene are DFQATT and SNEGSKA (reference sequence). Losses at the gene ends were 3 bases for V and 5 bases for J; bases not matched to a gene: 7. The CDR3 is 14 residues long. CDR3 sequence reads: CSASRDRGLETQYF. The CDR3 DNA reads TGCAGTGCTAGTCGAGACAGGGGGTTGGAGACCCAGTACTTC.

This sequence joins TRBV30 and TRBJ1-2; the D gene is possibly TRBD1 (5 bases). The CDR3 extends over 13 amino acids. Deletions cut 0 bases from V and 6 bases from J, with 11 bases between. Germline CDR1 and CDR2: GTSNPN and SVGIG (reference sequence). The chain's CDR3 is CAWSVTGGNGYTF. The CDR3 DNA reads TGTGCCTGGAGTGTTACAGGCGGGAATGGCTACACCTTC. The full variable domain, rest sourced from reference TRBV30 and TRBJ1-2, is SQTIHQWPATLVQPVGSPLSLECTVEGTSNPNLYWYRQAAGRGLQLLFYSVGIGQISSEVPQNLSASRPQDRQFILSSKKLLLSDSGFYLCAWSVTGGNGYTFGSGTRLTVV.

The chain employs TRBV20-1 and TRBJ2-7; D unresolved. CDR1 is DFQATT and CDR2 is SNEGSKA in the germline V gene (reference sequence). The CDR3 contains 11 residues. Trimming took off 3 bases at V and 7 bases at J, with 10 bases between the two ends. CDR3 bases: TGCAGTGCTAGCTATCGGCGGGAGCAGTACTTC. Translated, it gives CSASYRREQYF.

In its sample, this clone was seen once. The rearrangement joins TRBV27 to TRBJ1-5; D unresolved. The ends were cut back, 3 bases at V and 6 bases at J, with 9 bases in the middle. Germline CDR1 and CDR2: MNHEY and SMNVEV (reference sequence). The CDR3 spans 13 residues. The CDR3 region is CASSFRVGQPQHF. The CDR3, as DNA: TGTGCCAGCAGTTTCCGGGTCGGTCAGCCCCAGCATTTT.

As concerns this clone: Germline and junction disagree at one end, which may indicate a read error. The chain employs TRBV2 and TRBJ1-5; possible D gene TRBD1, 5 bases. This CDR3 contains 14 residues. CDR1 SNHLY and CDR2 FYNNEI come from the germline V gene. DNA of the CDR3: TGTGCCGGCAGTGAAGCGGGGGGGAATCAGCCCCAGCATTTT. Amino acids: CAGSEAGGNQPQHF.

The rearrangement joins TRBV6-5 to TRBJ1-2, with D uncertain. The CDR3 extends over 12 amino acids. Trimming took 6 bases from V and 3 from J, leaving 8 bases between them. Germline lookup yields CDR1 MNHEY and CDR2 SVGAGI. CDR3 DNA sequence: TGTGCCAGCAGACAGACGGACTATGGCTACACCTTC. Translating gives CASRQTDYGYTF.

The sample holds many counts of this clone. This chain connects TRBV5-6 to TRBJ1-4; D not resolved. The length of the CDR3 is 15 residues. CDR1 is SGHDT, CDR2 YYEEEE, per germline. The V gene lost 4 bases and the J gene lost 3 bases, with 13 bases spanning the gap. CDR3 residues: CASSARIAANEKLFF. The CDR3 region has the DNA TGTGCCAGCAGCGCCCGAATCGCGGCTAATGAAAAACTGTTTTTT.

The V call is TRBV15, the J call TRBJ2-5; the match to TRBD1 covers 8 bases. The CDR3 sequence is 15 residues long. CDR1 and CDR2 from the germline V gene are LNHNV and YYDKDF (reference sequence). With V trimmed by 4 bases and J by 1 base, 5 bases remained unmatched. The CDR3 region is CATSKRTGSQETQYF. CDR3 nucleotides: TGTGCCACCAGCAAACGGACAGGGTCCCAAGAGACCCAGTACTTC.

This chain joins TRBV14 and TRBJ1-3; the D gene is possibly TRBD1 (6 bases). V lost 3 bases and J 1 base, leaving 7 bases between the germline ends. The CDR3 totals 14 residues. Germline assignment: CDR1 SGHDN and CDR2 FVKESK. The chain's CDR3 is CASSHTGSGNTIYF. The CDR3 DNA reads TGTGCCAGCAGCCATACAGGGTCTGGAAACACCATATATTTT. The full variable domain, its missing parts supplied by reference TRBV14 and TRBJ1-3, is EAGVTQFPSHSVIEKGQTVTLRCDPISGHDNLYWYRRVMGKEIKFLLHFVKESKQDESGMPNNRFLAERTGGTYSTLKVQPAELEDSGVYFCASSHTGSGNTIYFGEGSWLTVV.

This chain connects TRBV29-1 to TRBJ2-3; 10 bases map to TRBD2. The CDR3 length is 14 residues. The ends lost 6 bases at V and 3 bases at J; junction bases unmatched: 6. Germline lookup yields CDR1 SQVTM and CDR2 ANQGSEA. The DNA for the CDR3 is TGCAGCGTAGCCTCGGGACTAGCGACAGATACGCAGTATTTT. Amino acid sequence: CSVASGLATDTQYF.

V and J are TRBV27 and TRBJ1-5, with a weak D call TRBD1 (6 bases). Germline CDR1 and CDR2: MNHEY and SMNVEV (reference sequence). This CDR3 spans 16 amino acids. Trimming pared 8 bases from V and 9 bases from J, leaving 26 bases between. In DNA, the CDR3 is TGTGCCAGCGGTCCACCAGGGGCCCCGACGCGACGGCCCCAGCATTTT. This translates into CASGPPGAPTRRPQHF.

Turning to this clone: Additional DNA sequences in this sample encode the identical CDR3. This rearrangement joins TRBV18 to TRBJ1-1, with 7 positions matching TRBD1. V lost 3 bases to trimming and J lost 1 base; unmatched junction nucleotides: 2. Germline CDR1 and CDR2: KGHSH and LQKENI. The CDR3 is made up of 14 amino acids. CDR3 coding DNA: TGTGCCAGCTCACCCCGGACAGGGAACACTGAAGCTTTCTTT. It is translated as CASSPRTGNTEAFF.

This clone has more than one count but fewer than ten. The rearrangement joins TRBV5-5 to TRBJ1-2, with D perhaps TRBD1 (5 bases). The CDR3 has 13 residues. Germline lookup yields CDR1 SGHKS and CDR2 YYEKEE (reference sequence). The V end was cut by 4 bases, the J end by 6 bases, with 13 bases between. CDR3 loop: CASSPRGTDGYTF. The CDR3, as DNA: TGTGCCAGCAGCCCTAGGGGTACAGATGGCTACACCTTC.

In this sample, this clone turned up once. The chain joins TRBV6-5 to TRBJ2-2; TRBD2 is a possible D gene (6 bases). V was trimmed by 2 bases and J by 7 bases, leaving 8 bases between them. The CDR3 spans 13 residues. Germline V gene sequence: CDR1 MNHEY, CDR2 SVGAGI. CDR3 in DNA: TGTGCCAGCAGTTACCGCGGGGACGGGGAGCTGTTTTTT. Translating gives CASSYRGDGELFF.

The rearrangement links TRBV19 to TRBJ2-3; TRBD1 agrees at 12 bases. Trimming took 10 bases from V and 2 from J; bases not matched to a gene: 7. The CDR3 is 15 residues long. Germline CDR1 is LNHDA and CDR2 is SQIVND (reference sequence). CDR3 in amino acids: CATSGTGGITDTQYF. The CDR3, as DNA: TGTGCCACCTCCGGGACAGGGGGCATCACAGATACGCAGTATTTT.

V gene TRBV13 combines with J gene TRBJ2-7, with TRBD1 matching over 9 bases. J was trimmed by 3 bases and V by 5 bases; bases with no gene match: 14. CDR1 is PRHDT, CDR2 FYEKMQ, per germline (reference sequence). This CDR3 is built from 17 residues. The CDR3 coding sequence is TGTGCCAGCAGCAACCCGTCCGGGGACAGGGCCGACTACGAGCAGTACTTC. Translated, it gives CASSNPSGDRADYEQYF.

J is TRBJ1-2 and V is TRBV25-1; a possible D gene is TRBD1 (5 bases). Germline loops: CDR1 MGHDK, CDR2 SYGVNS. V lost 7 bases to trimming and J lost 3 bases, with 12 bases between them. The CDR3 totals 13 residues. CDR3 DNA: TGTGCCAGCACCGCCCAGGGTGACTATGGCTACACCTTC. It encodes CASTAQGDYGYTF.

The chain couples TRBV6-1 to TRBJ2-3; 8 bases are shared with TRBD2. This CDR3 is 17 amino acids long. The V and J ends lost 2 bases and 1 base, in that order; junction bases with no gene match: 8. CDR1 is MNHNS and CDR2 is SASEGT in the germline V gene. The DNA for the CDR3 is TGTGCCAGCAGTGAACCTGTGTTAGCGGGGCGCACAGATACGCAGTATTTT. It codes for CASSEPVLAGRTDTQYF.

This chain connects TRBV5-1 to TRBJ2-1, with D hard to call. The CDR3 sequence is 11 residues long. Germline CDR1 and CDR2: SGHRS and YFSETQ. With 3 bases removed from V and 7 bases from J, the gap between germline ends came to 5 bases. The CDR3 DNA reads TGCGCCAGCAGCTGGCAGAATGAGCAGTTCTTC. Its translation is CASSWQNEQFF.